This T cell receptor beta chain was retrieved from a study of T cell repertoires in cytomegalovirus infection. Study-wide background: Through public TCR beta signatures, both CMV infection and matching HLA type were indicated.

This clonotype occurred a few times. The target antigen is unknown. One entry per CDR3 protein results from TCRdb running MiXCR on the reads. This sample has some 270,000 distinct CDR3 sequences, with more than 15% found just once. Study outcomes and limitations: Cumulative frequency of public TCR beta families picked out carriers of CMV plus the relevant HLA. Clonotypes of TCR beta that were HLA-C-restricted and CMV-specific dominated the ex vivo response.

The TCR originated in a human donor in good health (CMV status not recorded). Some clones in this sample may be carry-over from other donors' samples. The sample comprised CD8+ T cells from PBMCs.

The CDR3 coding sequence is TGTGCCAGCAGTTACTCGATACCAGGGACTAGCAATCAGCCCCAGCATTTT. This encodes CASSYSIPGTSNQPQHF. The chain couples TRBV6-5 to TRBJ1-5, with a tentative D call TRBD1 (5 bases). The CDR3 is made up of 17 amino acids. V was trimmed by 0 bases and J by 0 bases, leaving 12 bases between them. CDR1 is MNHEY and CDR2 is SVGAGI in the germline V gene.